This T cell receptor beta chain originates from a study of monozygotic twins with inflammatory bowel disease. Overall study results and limits: Among the T cells, different subtypes could not be distinguished. Possibly because of limited power, concordant and discordant twins showed no difference in repertoire similarity.

As for this clonotype: Antigen unknown.

Added by template switching were UMIs that each held a 6-nucleotide sample barcode. No DNA is given; TCRdb re-called the 5' RACE reads and lists each CDR3 protein once. This sample's clone table lists 300,000 to 400,000 distinct CDR3 sequences. The source of this sequence is a human donor with ulcerative colitis or Crohn's disease, or a healthy co-twin of an affected twin (not recorded which). Sequenced input: blood.

This CDR3 reads CATSRDEGLAGDFYEQYF. The chain links TRBV15 to TRBJ2-7; TCRdb indicates TRBD2, and absent DNA this call remains unverified. CDR3 size: 18 residues. Germline V gene data show CDR1 as LNHNV and CDR2 as YYDKDF (reference sequence).